Below, one TCR beta chain is given with its context. TCRdb's table, derived via immunoSEQ multiplex PCR, lists solely in-frame clones and lacks some. The profile covers roughly 66,000 clones, with around four fifths appearing a single time and roughly 2.3% taken by the ten largest. The sample is drawn from a study of OX40 agonist ivuxolimab in advanced cancers. About the research overall: Averaging roughly 60 years in age, with a range of roughly 20 to 80, the cohort was about 86% male.

Individuals having autoimmune disease history or systemic immunosuppression were not enrolled. Peripheral blood came from all dose cohorts at three timepoints. The sequence came from an adult with an advanced solid tumor such as melanoma, head and neck, liver or kidney cancer. Here the sequenced sample was CD4+ or CD8+ T cells sorted from blood, taken in a trial of the OX40 agonist ivuxolimab.

The chain's CDR3 is CASSFDRAEQFF. CDR3 sequence (DNA): TGTGCCAGCAGCTTCGACAGGGCTGAGCAGTTCTTC. The V and J genes are TRBV7-2 and TRBJ2-1, with TRBD1 matching over 7 bases. The CDR3 extends over 12 amino acids. Germline assignment: CDR1 SGHTA and CDR2 FQGNSA. V lost 3 bases, J lost 9 bases, and 2 bases stayed unmatched.